The 26 T cell receptor beta chains below come from one sample, sequenced in a study of T cell repertoires in cytomegalovirus infection (dated by TCRdb to about 2019). These reads were obtained on an Illumina HiSeq 1500. The raw public reads went through TCRdb reprocessing: fastp at Q25, MiXCR clone calling, in-frame beta chains kept. Rows with a matching CDR3 protein are joined into one entry that keeps the most common DNA and genes. Present in this sample are about 600,000 distinct CDR3 sequences, 24% of which were seen just once. Of the sample, around 8% is held by the ten largest clones. What was sequenced was CD8+ T cells from PBMCs. These receptor sequences come from a human donor in good health (CMV status not recorded). Some clones in this sample may be carry-over from other donors' samples.

The rearrangement joins TRBV20-1 to TRBJ2-7; 7 bases are a match to TRBD2. Germline V gene sequence: CDR1 DFQATT, CDR2 SNEGSKA (reference sequence). Trimming removed 5 bases from V and 1 base from J; junction bases left unmatched: 11. This CDR3 comprises 15 residues. Here the CDR3 DNA reads TGCAGTGCTTCCCCGCGACTAGCTGGTTCCTACGAGCAGTACTTC. Residues: CSASPRLAGSYEQYF.

Only a few counts were recorded for this clonotype. The DNA for the CDR3 is TGTGCCAGCAGGGTCTTTGGGACAGGGGGTTATGGCTACACCTTC. Translation: CASRVFGTGGYGYTF. V usage is TRBV2 and J usage is TRBJ1-2; 11 bases align to TRBD1. The V and J ends lost 6 bases and 5 bases, in that order; junction bases with no gene match: 8. In germline, CDR1 is SNHLY, CDR2 FYNNEI. This CDR3 has 15 residues.

This clonotype was seen at least ten times. The rearrangement joins TRBV19 to TRBJ2-3; 7 nucleotides align to TRBD1. The CDR3 extends over 15 amino acids. Trimming removed 5 bases from V and 2 bases from J; junction bases left unmatched: 7. From germline, CDR1 is LNHDA and CDR2 SQIVND (reference sequence). The CDR3 sequence: CASSPRQGPTDTQYF. CDR3 sequence (DNA): TGTGCCAGTAGTCCCCGACAGGGACCCACAGATACGCAGTATTTT.

The chain employs TRBV12-5 and TRBJ2-1, with TRBD2 identical over 12 bases. Germline CDR1 LGHNT, CDR2 FRNRAP. V was clipped by 6 bases and J by 9 bases; unmatched bases: 6. The CDR3 runs 14 residues. In DNA, the CDR3 is TGTGCTAGTGGACCTAGCGGGGGGGCCGCTGAGCAGTTCTTC. Its protein product is CASGPSGGAAEQFF.

This clonotype has a count of ten or more. The chain recombines TRBV6-1 with TRBJ2-3, with TRBD2 identical over 10 bases. The length of the CDR3 is 19 residues. Germline lookup yields CDR1 MNHNS and CDR2 SASEGT. V lost 6 bases, J lost 0 bases, and 15 bases stayed unmatched. Written as DNA, the CDR3 is TGTGCCAGCAGCCCTGAGTTGGTAGCGGGGGGCATCAGCACAGATACGCAGTATTTT. Its translation is CASSPELVAGGISTDTQYF.

The chain has TRBV11-3 and TRBJ2-3; 10 bases fit TRBD2. Germline lookup yields CDR1 SGHNT and CDR2 YENEEA. V gave up 1 base and J gave up 6 bases; unmatched junction bases: 7. The CDR3 has 16 amino acids. CDR3 in amino acids: CASSLGTSGALDTQYF. The CDR3 nucleotides read TGTGCCAGCAGCTTAGGAACTAGCGGGGCTTTGGATACGCAGTATTTT.

The J gene is TRBJ2-3, the V gene TRBV9; 10 nucleotides match TRBD2. The CDR3 runs to 16 residues. Looked up from germline, CDR1 is SGDLS and CDR2 is YYNGEE. With V trimmed by 4 bases and J by 2 bases, 7 bases remained unmatched. CDR3 DNA sequence: TGTGCCAGCAGCCCTATAGCGGGGGGATACACAGATACGCAGTATTTT. It yields the protein CASSPIAGGYTDTQYF.

The table lists this clonotype with many counts. The chain recombines TRBV7-9 with TRBJ2-1, with D possibly TRBD1 on 5 matching bases. The V gene's germline CDR1 is SEHNR and CDR2 FQNEAQ (reference sequence). This CDR3 spans 16 amino acids. Trimming shortened V by 5 bases and J by 2 bases, and 16 bases separated the two germline ends. Written as DNA, the CDR3 is TGTGCCAGCAGCAAACCGTCCCAAGGGGCCTACAATGAGCAGTTCTTC. Amino acid sequence: CASSKPSQGAYNEQFF.

Many counts were recorded for this clonotype. The V gene is TRBV7-9, the J gene TRBJ2-7; TRBD1 is a possible D gene (6 bases). Per the germline V gene, CDR1 is SEHNR and CDR2 is FQNEAQ (reference sequence). CDR3 size: 17 residues. V lost 5 bases and J lost 2, with 22 bases in between. The CDR3 DNA reads TGTGCCAGCAGCCCCACCCCGGACAGAAGACCTACCTACGAGCAGTACTTC. This codes for CASSPTPDRRPTYEQYF.

V usage is TRBV20-1 and J usage is TRBJ1-1; TRBD1 might be the D (6 bases). CDR3 length equals 15 residues. Per germline, CDR1 DFQATT and CDR2 SNEGSKA (reference sequence). V was pared by 6 bases and J by 0 bases, with 17 bases between. DNA of the CDR3: TGCAGTGCAGCAAGGAGGGGGGGGTTGAACACTGAAGCTTTCTTT. It codes for CSAARRGGLNTEAFF.

This clonotype has only a few counts. V is TRBV27 and J is TRBJ2-2; D is unclear. This CDR3 has 14 amino acids. Germline V gives CDR1 MNHEY, CDR2 SMNVEV (reference sequence). Trimming removed 10 bases at V and 3 bases at J, with 15 bases between. The CDR3 sequence is CATTSRVYTGELFF. CDR3 bases: TGTGCCACCACAAGCCGGGTCTACACCGGGGAGCTGTTTTTT.

This clonotype was counted many times. The chain is built from TRBV28 and TRBJ2-1, with D possibly matching TRBD2 (5 bases). The CDR3 has 13 amino acids. Per the germline V gene, CDR1 is MDHEN and CDR2 is SYDVKM. Trimming stripped 8 bases from V and 1 base from J, with 9 bases between. CDR3 amino acids: CASWTGSYNEQFF. The CDR3, as DNA: TGTGCCAGCTGGACGGGGTCCTACAATGAGCAGTTCTTC.

This sequence joins TRBV6-2 or TRBV6-3 and TRBJ2-7, with TRBD2 as a possible D gene (6 bases). This CDR3 region has 17 residues. CDR1 MNHEY and CDR2 SVGEGT come from the germline V gene. Trimming cost V 6 bases and J 6 bases, with 27 bases left between them. The CDR3 spells CASRRGIAGPRGTEQYV. CDR3 in DNA: TGTGCCAGCAGAAGAGGGATCGCGGGGCCTCGAGGTACCGAGCAGTACGTC.

This clonotype was detected ten times or more. The CDR3 spells CASSLEGRETQYF. In DNA, the CDR3 is TGTGCCAGCAGTTTAGAAGGGCGGGAGACCCAGTACTTC. The chain carries TRBV28 and TRBJ2-5, with D uncertain. V was shortened by 2 bases and J by 5 bases, with 9 bases between the two germline ends. Germline loops: CDR1 MDHEN, CDR2 SYDVKM. The CDR3 loop spans 13 amino acids.

This clonotype appeared a few times. V and J are TRBV19 and TRBJ2-7, with a possible D match to TRBD1 (5 bases). Per the germline V gene, CDR1 is LNHDA and CDR2 is SQIVND (reference sequence). The CDR3 loop spans 15 amino acids. Trimming took 5 bases from V and 3 from J, leaving 17 bases between them. As DNA, the CDR3 is TGTGCCAGTAGTGCCGGACCAAGGGGCCACTACGAGCAGTACTTC. This encodes CASSAGPRGHYEQYF.

This chain uses TRBV10-3 with TRBJ2-2; D assignment may be TRBD1 or TRBD2 (5 bases each). Per the germline V gene, CDR1 is ENHRY and CDR2 is SYGVKD. The CDR3 has 19 amino acids. V lost 3 bases, J lost 0 bases, and 20 bases lay in between. Written as DNA, the CDR3 is TGTGCCATCAGTGAACACACCGGGACCAAGTTCGCGAACACCGGGGAGCTGTTTTTT. Residues: CAISEHTGTKFANTGELFF.

This clonotype has ten or more counts. The rearrangement uses TRBV25-1 and TRBJ1-4; no clear D. This CDR3 is built from 12 residues. Germline CDR1 reads MGHDK; CDR2 reads SYGVNS. The germline V and J ends were trimmed by 3 bases and 7 bases, with 6 bases remaining between them. The chain's CDR3 is CASSDDAEKLFF. In DNA, the CDR3 is TGTGCCAGCAGTGATGACGCTGAAAAACTGTTTTTT.

This clonotype has just a few counts. V usage is TRBV6-2 or TRBV6-3 and J usage is TRBJ1-2; a possible D gene is TRBD1 (5 bases). Looked up from germline, CDR1 is MNHEY and CDR2 is SVGEGT. CDR3 length equals 14 residues. V dropped 2 bases and J dropped 4 bases, with 11 bases sitting between them. In DNA, the CDR3 is TGTGCCAGCAGTTACCGGGGGGACGCCTATGGCTACACCTTC. Its protein is CASSYRGDAYGYTF.

The sample holds a few counts of this clonotype. This chain connects TRBV28 to TRBJ2-2, with TRBD2 as a possible D gene (6 bases). The CDR3 is 16 amino acids. V was clipped by 1 base and J by 4 bases, with 13 bases between them. The germline V gene encodes CDR1 MDHEN and CDR2 SYDVKM. As DNA, the CDR3 is TGTGCCAGCAGTTTATTGGGACTCGGCCTCACCGGGGAGCTGTTTTTT. Translation: CASSLLGLGLTGELFF.

This clonotype was counted at least ten times. V gene TRBV7-9 combines with J gene TRBJ2-5; the match to TRBD2 covers 9 bases. The CDR3 covers 15 residues. V was pared by 1 base and J by 4 bases, with 4 bases of the junction left unmatched. CDR1 is SEHNR and CDR2 is FQNEAQ in the germline V gene (reference sequence). CDR3 DNA: TGTGCCAGCAGCTTAGGTCCTAGCGGGGTAGAGACCCAGTACTTC. Protein: CASSLGPSGVETQYF.

This clonotype was counted many times. CDR3 in DNA: TGTGCCAGCAGCTTAAACCTTTATAGCAATCAGCCCCAGCATTTT. Protein sequence: CASSLNLYSNQPQHF. The chain links TRBV7-2 to TRBJ1-5; D is undetermined. This CDR3 spans 15 amino acids. Trimming left V 2 bases short and J 0 bases short, with 8 bases between. Germline V CDR1 and CDR2: SGHTA, FQGNSA.

The chain carries TRBV23-1 and TRBJ1-5, with D possibly being TRBD1 (6 bases). TRBV23-1 is recorded as an ORF, its role being uncertain. V was clipped by 0 bases and J by 6 bases, with 15 bases between them. This CDR3 has 16 residues. The CDR3 reads CASSQSCGQPIQPQHF. CDR3 coding DNA: TGCGCCAGCAGTCAATCGTGCGGACAGCCGATTCAGCCCCAGCATTTT.

In its sample, this clonotype was seen many times. The chain recombines TRBV7-2 with TRBJ2-7; 14 nucleotides agree with TRBD2. CDR1 SGHTA and CDR2 FQGNSA come from the germline V gene. The V gene end was trimmed by 5 bases and the J gene end by 5 bases; junction bases not matched to a gene: 5. The length of the CDR3 is 15 residues. The CDR3 coding sequence is TGTGCCAGCAGCCCTCTGGGACTAGCGGGGGACGAGCAGTACTTC. Translation gives CASSPLGLAGDEQYF.

This chain links TRBV29-1 with TRBJ1-4, with D unresolved. V was pared by 6 bases and J by 3 bases, with 17 bases between. This CDR3 has 15 residues. The germline CDR1 and CDR2 sequences are SQVTM and ANQGSEA. CDR3 residues: CSVEEKGVSNEKLFF. CDR3 sequence (DNA): TGCAGCGTGGAGGAGAAGGGAGTCTCTAATGAAAAACTGTTTTTT. The full variable domain, with the rest looked up from reference TRBV29-1 and TRBJ1-4, is SAVISQKPSRDICQRGTSLTIQCQVDSQVTMMFWYRQQPGQSLTLIATANQGSEATYESGFVIDKFPISRPNLTFSTLTVSNMSPEDSSIYLCSVEEKGVSNEKLFFGSGTQLSVL.

This clonotype came up many times. This chain links TRBV7-8 with TRBJ1-5, with 8 bases aligning to TRBD1. V dropped 4 bases and J dropped 4; count of bases not matched to a gene: 6. Germline CDR1 SGHVS, CDR2 FQNEAQ. There are 15 residues in the CDR3. The CDR3 DNA sequence: TGTGCCAGCAGCTCCGGGACAGGCGGGAATCAGCCCCAGCATTTT. It codes for CASSSGTGGNQPQHF.

CDR3 DNA: TGTGCCAGCAAACTAGCGGGGGGGCCTACCCACGAGCAGTACGTC. It is translated as CASKLAGGPTHEQYV. This chain joins TRBV6-2 or TRBV6-3 and TRBJ2-7, with 13 bases identical to TRBD2. CDR3 length: 15 amino acids. The germline gives CDR1 MNHEY, CDR2 SVGEGT. V lost 7 bases and J lost 5; bases outside the gene matches: 8.